Each of the 26 T cell receptor beta chains below was sequenced from the same sample in a study of cytomegalovirus exposure and HLA in healthy donors (dated by TCRdb to 2017 to 2019). The method behind the library was the immunoSEQ multiplex PCR assay. Imported from immuneACCESS, the table was reduced by TCRdb to in-frame sequences with V and J called. These copies leave out some clones; in studies compared against another copy, an unresolved V gene accounts for under half, and the cause of the remainder is not known. This sample lists 130,000 or so clones; about 90% were detected once. The ten largest clones represent over 5% of the sample. Sequencing was done on a sample of PBMCs. These TCRs come from a woman aged 25 to 45 in good health and CMV-seropositive.

The chain carries TRBV11-3 and TRBJ2-7, with TRBD1 matching over 9 bases. The V and J ends lost 5 bases and 5 bases, in that order; junction bases with no gene match: 4. The CDR3 contains 13 residues. Germline assignment: CDR1 SGHNT and CDR2 YENEEA. CDR3 region: CASSPRTGDEQYF. The CDR3 DNA sequence: TGTGCCAGCAGCCCCCGGACAGGGGACGAGCAGTACTTC.

The chain uses TRBV11-3 and TRBJ2-2, with TRBD2 matching 7 bases. The V segment lost 5 bases and the J segment 0 bases; nucleotides outside the gene matches: 6. Germline CDR1 SGHNT, CDR2 YENEEA. This CDR3 has 16 amino acids. For the CDR3, the DNA is TGTGCCAGCAGCCCGAGACTAGCTGCGAACACCGGGGAGCTGTTTTTT. It encodes CASSPRLAANTGELFF.

The chain carries TRBV9 and TRBJ2-3, with 10 bases identical to TRBD1. Trimming took 0 bases from V and 3 from J; bases not matched to a gene: 4. The CDR3 consists of 16 residues. The germline gives CDR1 SGDLS, CDR2 YYNGEE. The CDR3 loop is CASSVEGQGLTDTQYF. CDR3 DNA: TGTGCCAGCAGCGTAGAGGGACAGGGGTTAACAGATACGCAGTATTTT.

This clone was detected once. The rearrangement joins TRBV5-1 to TRBJ1-4; 8 nucleotides line up with TRBD1. This CDR3 has 14 amino acids. Looked up from germline, CDR1 is SGHRS and CDR2 is YFSETQ. With 4 bases clipped from V and 7 bases from J, the junction kept 6 bases outside the gene matches. This CDR3 is CASSRTGWREKLFF. The DNA of the CDR3 is TGCGCCAGCAGCCGGACAGGGTGGCGTGAAAAACTGTTTTTT.

The V call is TRBV10-3, the J call TRBJ2-7; a possible D gene is TRBD1 (6 bases). The germline CDR1 and CDR2 sequences are ENHRY and SYGVKD. This CDR3 region has 14 residues. The V gene lost 7 bases and the J gene lost 1 base, with 14 bases spanning the gap. The CDR3 region has the DNA TGTGCCATCAAGGGGCAGGGGAATTCCTACGAGCAGTACTTC. Translated, it gives CAIKGQGNSYEQYF.

CDR3 in amino acids: CASSDLPGQPQHF. CDR3 bases: TGTGCCAGCAGTGATCTTCCAGGGCAGCCCCAGCATTTT. This rearrangement joins TRBV27 to TRBJ1-5, with D perhaps matching TRBD1 (5 bases). The germline V gene has CDR1 MNHEY and CDR2 SMNVEV (reference sequence). There are 13 residues in the CDR3. V was cut by 5 bases and J by 7 bases, with 12 bases left in between.

This CDR3 reads CASSLGQGTQETQYF. The CDR3 DNA reads as TGTGCCAGCAGTTTGGGGCAGGGCACCCAAGAGACCCAGTACTTC. The chain employs TRBV28 and TRBJ2-5; a weak D match, TRBD1 (5 bases). The CDR3 runs to 15 residues. V shed 3 bases and J shed 1 base, with 12 bases lying between them. Per the germline V gene, CDR1 is MDHEN and CDR2 is SYDVKM.

The chain couples TRBV28 to TRBJ1-1; the D gene is possibly TRBD1 (5 bases). Per the germline V gene, CDR1 is MDHEN and CDR2 is SYDVKM. This CDR3 is 15 amino acids long. With 3 bases removed from V and 4 bases from J, the gap between germline ends came to 15 bases. CDR3 in amino acids: CASSFLGGAGTEAFF. The DNA of the CDR3 is TGTGCCAGCAGTTTCTTGGGGGGAGCAGGCACTGAAGCTTTCTTT.

The rearrangement uses TRBV7-3 and TRBJ1-1; the D gene is possibly TRBD1 (5 bases). The CDR3 contains 14 residues. Trimming cost V 1 base and J 0 bases, with 6 bases left between them. The germline gives CDR1 SGHTA, CDR2 FQGTGA. The CDR3 DNA reads as TGTGCCAGCAGCTTAAGCAGGGTGAACACTGAAGCTTTCTTT. Protein product: CASSLSRVNTEAFF.

This clone showed up just once. This chain connects TRBV19 to TRBJ1-2; 7 bases line up with TRBD1. CDR1 is LNHDA and CDR2 is SQIVND in the germline V gene (reference sequence). The trim removed 1 base at V and 8 bases at J, leaving 16 bases unmatched. CDR3 size: 17 residues. CDR3 loop: CASSIVTMIGQDKGYTF. The CDR3 DNA reads TGTGCCAGTAGTATAGTAACTATGATCGGACAGGATAAAGGCTACACCTTC.

V and J are TRBV5-1 and TRBJ2-2; D is possibly TRBD2 (6 bases). V was clipped by 5 bases and J by 11 bases, with 19 bases between them. The CDR3 length is 14 residues. Germline loops: CDR1 SGHRS, CDR2 YFSETQ. CDR3 residues: CASRSEGGAAELFF. In nucleotides, the CDR3 is TGCGCCAGCAGATCGGAGGGCGGGGCTGCCGAGCTGTTTTTT.

The chain employs TRBV27 and TRBJ2-5, with D maybe TRBD2 (6 bases). Trimming took 5 bases from V and 4 from J, leaving 17 bases between them. In germline, CDR1 is MNHEY, CDR2 SMNVEV (reference sequence). This CDR3 spans 15 amino acids. The chain's CDR3 is CASSPNNQAGETQYF. The CDR3 DNA follows: TGTGCCAGCAGTCCGAATAATCAAGCGGGAGAGACCCAGTACTTC.

V is TRBV7-2 and J is TRBJ2-7; tentatively, D is TRBD2 (5 bases). Germline loops: CDR1 SGHTA, CDR2 FQGNSA. The CDR3 loop spans 13 amino acids. Trimming removed 9 bases at V and 7 bases at J, with 19 bases between. The CDR3 bases are TGTGCCAGGGAGGAGTCCGGGGTGGGTGAGCAGTACTTC. It specifies CAREESGVGEQYF.

This chain uses TRBV7-2 with TRBJ2-3; the D is unclear. The CDR3 runs 13 residues. The V gene lost 1 base and the J gene lost 3 bases, with 5 bases spanning the gap. Germline V gene data show CDR1 as SGHTA and CDR2 as FQGNSA. As DNA, the CDR3 is TGTGCCAGCAGCTTAGTCCCAACAGATACGCAGTATTTT. Encoded protein: CASSLVPTDTQYF.

The CDR3 sequence is CASSTTSGGFGEQFF. Here the CDR3 DNA reads TGTGCCAGTAGTACAACTAGCGGGGGTTTTGGTGAGCAGTTCTTC. The chain links TRBV19 to TRBJ2-1; TRBD2 agrees at 11 bases. V dropped 4 bases and J dropped 9; count of bases not matched to a gene: 8. The CDR3 extends over 15 amino acids. CDR1 is LNHDA and CDR2 is SQIVND in the germline V gene (reference sequence).

The V gene is TRBV7-6, the J gene TRBJ1-5; D might be TRBD1 (5 bases). The V gene's germline CDR1 is SGHVS and CDR2 FNYEAQ. V lost 10 bases and J lost 3, with 16 bases in between. The CDR3 is 14 amino acids. The CDR3: CATQPLQVNQPQHF. The CDR3 bases are TGTGCCACCCAACCTTTACAGGTCAATCAGCCCCAGCATTTT. Using reference TRBV7-6 and TRBJ1-5 for the parts outside the CDR3, the full variable domain is GAGVSQSPRYKVTKRGQDVALRCDPISGHVSLYWYRQALGQGPEFLTYFNYEAQQDKSGLPNDRFSAERPEGSISTLTIQRTEQRDSAMYRCATQPLQVNQPQHFGDGTRLSIL.

The chain joins TRBV28 to TRBJ1-1; a weak D match, TRBD1 (5 bases). The CDR3 has 15 residues. The germline gives CDR1 MDHEN, CDR2 SYDVKM. With 3 bases removed from V and 5 bases from J, the gap between germline ends came to 16 bases. CDR3 amino acids: CASSLVGQKGTEAFF. Here the CDR3 DNA reads TGTGCCAGCAGTTTGGTTGGGCAGAAGGGGACTGAAGCTTTCTTT.

The chain couples TRBV5-1 to TRBJ2-3; perhaps TRBD1 as D (7 bases). This CDR3 is 12 amino acids long. V dropped 6 bases and J dropped 10 bases, with 15 bases sitting between them. Germline V gene data show CDR1 as SGHRS and CDR2 as YFSETQ. In nucleotides, the CDR3 is TGCGCCAGCACCATCGACAGGGAGGCGCAGTATTTT. As protein: CASTIDREAQYF.

The V gene is TRBV28, the J gene TRBJ1-6, with 9 nucleotides matching TRBD1. The junction had 4 bases not matched to a gene; V was cut back by 6 bases and J by 4 bases. CDR1 is MDHEN and CDR2 is SYDVKM in the germline V gene. The CDR3 sequence is 15 residues long. CDR3 residues: CASSLGQGYNSPLHF. In DNA form, the CDR3 reads TGTGCCAGCAGCCTCGGACAGGGGTATAATTCACCCCTCCACTTT.

This clone has only a few counts. The chain combines TRBV6-4 with TRBJ2-3, with 8 bases lining up with TRBD2. J gave up 6 bases and V 5 bases, and 7 bases lay outside the gene matches. The germline V gene has CDR1 MRHNA and CDR2 SNTAGT. The CDR3 runs to 14 residues. CDR3 sequence (DNA): TGTGCCAGCAGTAGCGGGAGAGAATCCGATACGCAGTATTTT. Translation gives CASSSGRESDTQYF.

The gene calls are TRBV5-1 and TRBJ1-1; TRBD1 is a possible D gene (6 bases). There are 15 residues in the CDR3. V lost 2 bases and J lost 7, with 18 bases in between. Germline CDR1 SGHRS, CDR2 YFSETQ. CDR3 sequence (DNA): TGCGCCAGCAGCTTAACCGGGACACCGAAGGGTGAAGCTTTCTTT. Amino acids: CASSLTGTPKGEAFF.

The chain carries TRBV2 and TRBJ1-1, with D perhaps TRBD1 (6 bases). V shed 9 bases and J shed 4 bases, with 9 bases lying between them. The germline gives CDR1 SNHLY, CDR2 FYNNEI. The CDR3 runs 11 residues. The chain's CDR3 is CASQGTTEAFF. The CDR3 nucleotides read TGTGCCAGTCAGGGGACCACTGAAGCTTTCTTT.

The chain is built from TRBV5-4 and TRBJ2-5; D possibly corresponds to TRBD1 (5 bases). With 0 bases removed from V and 5 bases from J, the gap between germline ends came to 11 bases. Germline values: CDR1 SGHNT, CDR2 YYREEE (reference sequence). The CDR3 runs to 14 residues. The CDR3 DNA reads as TGTGCCAGCAGCTTGGGTAGGGGTGGGGAGACCCAGTACTTC. Protein sequence: CASSLGRGGETQYF.

The genes are TRBV6-1 and TRBJ2-3; 7 bases match TRBD2. The CDR3 loop spans 14 amino acids. The V gene end was trimmed by 4 bases and the J gene end by 5 bases; junction bases not matched to a gene: 6. CDR1 and CDR2 from the germline V gene are MNHNS and SASEGT. The CDR3 reads CASSAAGVIDTQYF. The CDR3 DNA is TGTGCCAGCAGTGCCGCGGGAGTTATAGATACGCAGTATTTT.

The V and J genes are TRBV9 and TRBJ2-7, with 7 bases aligning to TRBD1. Germline assignment: CDR1 SGDLS and CDR2 YYNGEE. The CDR3 extends over 14 amino acids. J lost 4 bases, V lost 4 bases, and 8 bases had no gene match. The CDR3 DNA sequence: TGTGCCAGCAGCCTTGGGACAGCGGATTACGAGCAGTACTTC. Translation gives CASSLGTADYEQYF.

The chain uses TRBV14 and TRBJ2-3; D ambiguous. The CDR3 length is 14 residues. Germline V lookup: CDR1 SGHDN, CDR2 FVKESK. V was shortened by 1 base and J by 7 bases, with 12 bases between the two germline ends. This chain's CDR3 is CASSQAVLVNTQYF. The CDR3 bases are TGTGCCAGCAGCCAAGCGGTTCTAGTTAATACGCAGTATTTT.